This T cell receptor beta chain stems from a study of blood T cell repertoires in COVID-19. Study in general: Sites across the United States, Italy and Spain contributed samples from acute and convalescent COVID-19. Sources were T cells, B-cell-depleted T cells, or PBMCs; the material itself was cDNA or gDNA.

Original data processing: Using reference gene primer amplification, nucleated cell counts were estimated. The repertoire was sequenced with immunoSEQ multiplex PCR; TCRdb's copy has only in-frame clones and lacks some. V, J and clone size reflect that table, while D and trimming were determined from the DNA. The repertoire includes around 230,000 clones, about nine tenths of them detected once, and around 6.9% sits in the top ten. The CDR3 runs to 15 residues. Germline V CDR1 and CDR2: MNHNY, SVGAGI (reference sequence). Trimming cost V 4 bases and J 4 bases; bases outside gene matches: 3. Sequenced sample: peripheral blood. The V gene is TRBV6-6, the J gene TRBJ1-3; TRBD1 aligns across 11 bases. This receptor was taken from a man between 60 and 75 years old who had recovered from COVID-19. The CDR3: CASSLDRGRGNTIYF. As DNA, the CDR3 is TGTGCCAGCAGTTTGGACAGGGGGCGCGGAAACACCATATATTTT.